Included here is one TCR beta chain sequence, with context. Its antigen remains unidentified. The junction differs from germline at one of its ends, possibly a read error. This sample is drawn from a study of tumor and adjacent non-tumor tissue in lung cancer. There are 13 residues in the CDR3. TCRbeta libraries were built with three rounds of nested PCR, modified from ARM-PCR. One entry per CDR3 protein results from TCRdb running MiXCR on the multiplex PCR reads. The sample holds about 110,000 distinct CDR3 sequences; 60% to 70% are singletons and the top ten take roughly 20%. Study findings and constraints: Tumor tissue had significantly higher TCR diversity than normal lung.

RNA was extracted from bulk tissue without any cell sorting. This non-tumor lung sample came from over 3 cm beyond the tumor edge. The chain joins TRBV12-3 or TRBV12-4 to TRBJ1-5; no reliable D call. This clonotype was sampled from a man aged 55 to 70 with non-small cell lung cancer. The specimen was distant non-tumor lung tissue. CDR3: CASSFTMSQRQHF. DNA of the CDR3: TGTGCCAGCAGTTTTACCATGAGCCAGCGCCAGCATTTT.